These T cell receptor beta chains were read from a single sample in a study of OX40 agonist ivuxolimab in advanced cancers. The table came from immunoSEQ multiplex PCR; TCRdb's copy has only in-frame clones and leaves some out. The repertoire consists of roughly 19,000 clones, with 79% occurring once and the leading ten covering 33%. This specimen consisted of CD4+ or CD8+ T cells sorted from blood, obtained in a trial of the OX40 agonist ivuxolimab. Receptors originate from an adult with an advanced solid tumor such as melanoma, head and neck, liver or kidney cancer. The CDR3 runs from the conserved cysteine through the conserved F or W. Fields, in order: clone size, J gene, V gene, D gene, CDR3 DNA, CDR3 protein. A D gene is named only where the DNA matches it firmly. Clone size is not always given. Where it is, it says once, few, many or a class for expanded clones.

- | TRBJ2-5 | TRBV5-1 | TRBD2 | TGCGCCAGCAGCTTTAGCGGGGGGCCCTCGGTCCAAGAGACCCAGTACTTC | CASSFSGGPSVQETQYF
- | TRBJ2-5 | TRBV6-5 | TRBD1 | TGTGCCAGCCGGGACAGCCAAGAGACCCAGTACTTC | CASRDSQETQYF
once | TRBJ2-7 | TRBV27 | TRBD1 | TGTGCCAGCAGTTTATCGGGACAGGGATCCTACGAGCAGTACTTC | CASSLSGQGSYEQYF
- | TRBJ1-2 | TRBV5-1 | - | TGCGCCAGCAGCTTGGAAGTAGACTATGGCTACACCTTC | CASSLEVDYGYTF
- | TRBJ2-5 | TRBV5-4 | - | TGTGCCAGCAGCTGGGCAGAGACCCAGTACTTC | CASSWAETQYF
- | TRBJ1-5 | TRBV19 | - | TGTGCCAGTAGTACCCCCACGGCAGGCTACAATCAGCCCCAGCATTTT | CASSTPTAGYNQPQHF
once | TRBJ1-5 | TRBV7-2 | - | TGTGCCAGCAGCTTGAGGGGCCGTCAGCCCCAGCATTTT | CASSLRGRQPQHF
few | TRBJ1-3 | TRBV6-6 | - | TGTGCCAGCAGTTACGGTCGGGTGTCAGCTGGAAACACCATATATTTT | CASSYGRVSAGNTIYF
- | TRBJ2-7 | TRBV6-5 | TRBD1 | TGTGCCAGCAGTTACTCTCGGGACAGGGAATCCTACGAGCAGTACTTC | CASSYSRDRESYEQYF
- | TRBJ1-5 | TRBV7-2 | TRBD1 | TGTGCCAGCAGCCCAGGGACAGCCCCGCAGCCCCAGCATTTT | CASSPGTAPQPQHF
once | TRBJ1-2 | TRBV4-3 | - | TGCGCCAGCAGCCAAGATGGTAGCGGGAACTATGGCTACACCTTC | CASSQDGSGNYGYTF
- | TRBJ1-5 | TRBV4-1 | - | TGCGCCAGCAGCCCACCTGGGGGGGGGCCTGAGAGGGTTCGTTTTCAGCCCCAGCATTTT | CASSPPGGGPERVRFQPQHF
- | TRBJ1-5 | TRBV2 | - | TGTGCCAGCAGTGATTGGATGGGCAATCAGCCCCAGCATTTT | CASSDWMGNQPQHF
- | TRBJ2-7 | TRBV5-1 | - | TGCGCCAGCAGCTTTGGGGACCCATCCTACGAGCAGTACTTC | CASSFGDPSYEQYF
once | TRBJ2-1 | TRBV11-2 | - | TGTGCCAGCAGCTTACAGGTTACGCCTGGGTTCTTC | CASSLQVTPGFF
- | TRBJ1-5 | TRBV5-6 | - | TGTGCCAGCAGCGCCAGACAGTATCTTGACAATCAGCCCCAGCATTTT | CASSARQYLDNQPQHF
- | TRBJ1-1 | TRBV6-5 | - | TGTGCCAGCAGTTACTCGGCCAACCCCGCGGACACTGAAGCTTTCTTT | CASSYSANPADTEAFF
- | TRBJ2-5 | TRBV6-6 | TRBD1 | TGTGCCAGCATTCACCGGGACAGGGGCCCAGAGACCCAGTACTTC | CASIHRDRGPETQYF
few | TRBJ1-6 | TRBV9 | - | TGTGCCAGCAGCCCCAAGGGCGCCTTCTCTTCCCTCCACTTT | CASSPKGAFSSLHF
- | TRBJ2-7 | TRBV4-2 | - | TGTGCCAGCAGCCAAGAATCGGCGGCCCTTTCCTACGAGCAGTACTTC | CASSQESAALSYEQYF
- | TRBJ1-1 | TRBV19 | - | TGTGCCAGCAAAATAGGGACACACACTGAAGCTTTCTTT | CASKIGTHTEAFF
- | TRBJ1-2 | TRBV13 | - | TGTGCCAGCAGCTCCGCCGAAAGGGGCATTTATGGCTACACCTTC | CASSSAERGIYGYTF
- | TRBJ2-7 | TRBV25-1 | TRBD1 | TGTGCCAGCAGTGAATACGCGACAGGGAATTCCTACGAGCAGTACTTC | CASSEYATGNSYEQYF
- | TRBJ2-1 | TRBV6-5 | - | TGTGCCAGCAGTTTCTCGGGGCCATACAATGAGCAGTTCTTC | CASSFSGPYNEQFF
- | TRBJ2-7 | TRBV7-9 | - | TGTGCCAGCAGGGAATCCTACGAGCAGTACTTC | CASRESYEQYF
- | TRBJ1-1 | TRBV6-5 | - | TGTGCCAGCACCAAGGGGTCTAACATGAACACTGAAGCTTTCTTT | CASTKGSNMNTEAFF
- | TRBJ1-5 | TRBV19 | TRBD1 | TGTGCCAGTAGTATAATCCTTAGGGGGCCCTTTAATGAAGCCCAGCATTTT | CASSIILRGPFNEAQHF
- | TRBJ1-6 | TRBV7-2 | - | TGTGCCACCACTGCAGTCTTTAATTCACCCCTCCACTTT | CATTAVFNSPLHF
medium-sized | TRBJ1-3 | TRBV11-2 | - | TGTGCCAGCAGCTTTGAATGGAGCACTGGAAACACCATATATTTT | CASSFEWSTGNTIYF
few | TRBJ2-2 | TRBV19 | - | TGTGCCAGTGAGATAGGAACCGGGGAGCTGTTTTTT | CASEIGTGELFF
- | TRBJ2-7 | TRBV19 | - | TGTGCCAGTAGTATTTCGGACTTTACTTACGAGCAGTACTTC | CASSISDFTYEQYF
- | TRBJ2-5 | TRBV15 | - | TGTGCCACCAGCAGACCCCGGACTGAAGAGACCCAGTACTTC | CATSRPRTEETQYF
- | TRBJ2-7 | TRBV5-8 | TRBD1 | TGTGCCAGCAGCTTGGCTCGGCTAGGGGGCCTCGAGCAGTACTTC | CASSLARLGGLEQYF
- | TRBJ2-5 | TRBV29-1 | TRBD1 | TGCAGCGTCCTCCCAGGGGGCTCGGAGACCCAGTACTTC | CSVLPGGSETQYF
- | TRBJ2-3 | TRBV27 | - | TGTGCCAGCAGTTTGAGCGCCAGGACTTCAGATACGCAGTATTTT | CASSLSARTSDTQYF
once | TRBJ1-5 | TRBV9 | - | TGTGCCAGCAGCGCGGAAGGAGGGAGTGATCAGCCCCAGCATTTT | CASSAEGGSDQPQHF
once | TRBJ1-1 | TRBV6-5 | - | TGTGCCAGCACCCCTTTCGGGGTGGGAACTGAAGCTTTCTTT | CASTPFGVGTEAFF
- | TRBJ1-6 | TRBV9 | - | TGTGCCAGCAGCCCACAGGGCGATAGTTCACCCCTCCACTTT | CASSPQGDSSPLHF
- | TRBJ1-2 | TRBV5-4 | - | TGTGCCAGCAGCTTGGAAACAGGGTTAAACTATGGCTACACCTTC | CASSLETGLNYGYTF
- | TRBJ1-6 | TRBV4-2 | - | TGTGCCAGCAGCCAAGAGGGACGGAGCTCCTATAATTCACCCCTCCACTTT | CASSQEGRSSYNSPLHF
few | TRBJ1-1 | TRBV6-4 | - | TGTGCCAGCAGTGAAGGGCAGGGAGAAGCTTTCTTT | CASSEGQGEAFF
- | TRBJ2-2 | TRBV6-6 | - | TGTGCCATCCTCTTGGAAGAGGGGAGTCGAACCGGGGAGCTGTTTTTT | CAILLEEGSRTGELFF
- | TRBJ2-3 | TRBV7-3 | TRBD1 | TGTGCCAGCAGCTCCACAGGGGGTGGCACAGATACGCAGTATTTT | CASSSTGGGTDTQYF
- | TRBJ2-3 | TRBV7-9 | TRBD2 | TGTGCCAGCAGCTTAAGAAGCGGGGGTACAGATACGCAGTATTTT | CASSLRSGGTDTQYF
- | TRBJ1-2 | TRBV11-3 | TRBD1 | TGTGCCAGCAGCCCAGGACAGGGGAACTATGGCTACACCTTC | CASSPGQGNYGYTF
- | TRBJ2-5 | TRBV6-1 | TRBD2 | TGTGCCAGCAGTGAGCTTTTAGCGGGGGTCCAAGAGACCCAGTACTTC | CASSELLAGVQETQYF
- | TRBJ1-2 | TRBV21-1 | - | TGTGCCAGCAGCAAAGGGAGGGGAGATTACTATGGCTACACCTTC | CASSKGRGDYYGYTF
- | TRBJ2-7 | TRBV29-1 | - | TGCAGCGCTACAGGGATTGAGCAGTACTTC | CSATGIEQYF
- | TRBJ2-3 | TRBV4-1 | - | TGCGCCAGCAGCCTTTACGATTCCGGGACTCTAAGCACAGATACGCAGTATTTT | CASSLYDSGTLSTDTQYF
- | TRBJ1-2 | TRBV21-1 | - | TGTGCCAGCAGCAATACCGTGACAACCCCGTTGGGCTATGGCTACACCTTC | CASSNTVTTPLGYGYTF
- | TRBJ1-5 | TRBV4-1 | TRBD1 | TGCGCCAGCAGCCAGGTGGACAGGGGCAATCAGCCCCAGCATTTT | CASSQVDRGNQPQHF